This T cell receptor beta chain was found in a study of T cell responses to AZD1222 COVID-19 vaccine. Broader study findings: Spike-specific TCR breadth and depth were elevated following two AZD1222 doses.

The CDR3 has 12 amino acids. Trimming removed 0 bases from V and 14 bases from J, with 13 bases in between. Germline V gives CDR1 SEHNR, CDR2 FQNEAQ (reference sequence). Produced via immunoSEQ multiplex PCR; TCRdb's table is partial and in-frame only. The table lists about 120,000 clones, about 88% of them singletons. As concerns this clone: Its antigen remains unknown.

This sequence was found in an adult in good health. This chain links TRBV7-9 with TRBJ1-2; D not resolved. The source material was peripheral blood, sampled on day 0 of AZD1222 vaccination. DNA of the CDR3: TGTGCCAGCAGCTTAGCGGAGTTAGGGAAGACCTTC. It encodes CASSLAELGKTF.